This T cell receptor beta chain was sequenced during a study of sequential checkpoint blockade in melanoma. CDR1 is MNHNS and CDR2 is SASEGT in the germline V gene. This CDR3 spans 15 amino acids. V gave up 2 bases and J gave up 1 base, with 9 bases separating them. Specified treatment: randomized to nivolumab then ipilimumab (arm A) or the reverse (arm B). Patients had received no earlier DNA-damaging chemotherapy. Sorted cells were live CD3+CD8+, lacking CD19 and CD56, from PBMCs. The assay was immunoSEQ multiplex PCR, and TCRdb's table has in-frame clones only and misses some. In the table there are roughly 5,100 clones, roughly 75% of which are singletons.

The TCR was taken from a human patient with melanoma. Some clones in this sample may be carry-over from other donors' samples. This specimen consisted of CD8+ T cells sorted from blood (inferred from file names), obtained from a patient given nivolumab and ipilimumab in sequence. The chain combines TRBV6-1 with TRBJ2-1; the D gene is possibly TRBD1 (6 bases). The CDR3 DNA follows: TGTGCCAGCAGTGAATCAGGGGTTTCCTACAATGAGCAGTTCTTC. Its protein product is CASSESGVSYNEQFF.